The entry that follows covers one T cell receptor beta chain sequence. Its antigen is unknown. No base quality values were provided; no much bigger clone lies one nucleotide off. This entry comes from a study of cytomegalovirus exposure and HLA in healthy donors (dated by TCRdb to about 2017). About the study as a whole: According to an earlier analysis of a few hundred of the donors, about 179 million T cells yielded 95 million to 140 million unique TCR beta sequences and around 280 Gb of sequence data. To decide whether each TCR beta V gene segment behaved as functional or pseudogenic, an earlier analysis of approximately 590 of the donors relied on high-throughput TCR beta sequencing. An early release covering roughly 640 HLA-typed donors comprised 250 to 350 gigabases of sequencing data and about 90 million unique TCR sequences. Donor age, sex, ethnicity and CMV serostatus were collected together with the repertoire data. A later genetic analysis used genome-wide SNP genotypes for about three fifths of the 666 donors, treating that subset as a discovery cohort. The number of donors typed differed by locus, with 629-630 for A, B, C, DRB1 and DQB1, roughly 520 for DQA1, 600 to 610 for DPA1, and 472 for DPB1. Using immunosequencing, the study profiled T cell repertoires from fewer than 850 subjects and related those repertoires to cytomegalovirus serostatus. Class I and class II HLA loci were covered by the typing at four-digit resolution. All discovery cohort repertoires had been generated on a single sequencing platform. The study aimed to test whether cataloging public T cell receptors could reveal signatures of past pathogen exposure. The study combined high-throughput TCR immunosequencing, statistical association of individual TCRs with disease status, and machine learning to predict cytomegalovirus infection status. Along with the approximately 650-subject first cohort, a separate validation cohort of over a hundred different subjects was used. About five DR-DQ haplotypes were treated as single units for association and clustering because of strong linkage in the cohort. Rather than drawing on any new phenotypic data, the later analysis identified candidate immune exposures from TCR beta sequences and the way those sequences occurred across donors. Among the approximately 400 genotyped donors, 75% to 90% belonged to the genetic ancestry cluster associated with self-reported Caucasian donors. On average, roughly 250,000 unique TCR beta nucleotide sequences were sequenced per donor among 398 genotyped donors of the cohort, with roughly 20% of those sequences being non-productive. A later analysis re-analyzed previously published TCR beta repertoires from hundreds of donors and added high-resolution HLA genotyping to study TCR occurrence patterns.

The cohort consisted of 600 to 700 healthy bone marrow donors. Cohort members were all nominally healthy when sampled, although unrecorded immune exposures were likely present. The donor was CMV seronegative and belonged to the group of over 300 seronegative cohort members. A peripheral blood sample was provided by each donor, and peripheral blood mononuclear cells were used for TCR beta sequencing. The Qiagen DNeasy Blood Extraction Kit was used to extract genomic DNA from the blood cell samples. Study-level results and caveats: According to a later analysis, TCR association rates differed among HLA loci, with DRB1 alleles showing the most associated TCRs and HLA-C alleles showing the fewest. Several of the top co-occurrence clusters appeared to be linked to parvovirus B19, influenza, CMV and Epstein-Barr virus, according to a later analysis. In vitro tests confirmed that a few of the cytomegalovirus-associated TCR beta chains recognize cytomegalovirus antigens. The presence/absence analyses assumed that sequencing depth was roughly uniform across donors, and that assumption may not be true. The authors suggested that the approach could potentially be extended to other disease states and immunological phenotypes. A later analysis associated 15,000 to 20,000 TCR beta sequences with specific HLA alleles at a false discovery rate of 0.05. Most TCR sequences were observed very rarely across donors, whereas some public TCRs were present in many individuals. The 87-base-pair reads could not distinguish some IMGT-functional V segments, including TRBV6-2 and TRBV6-3, so those segments were excluded. Most CMV-associated TCR beta chains appeared to be HLA-restricted in a later analysis, and the HLA associations seemed to be driven largely by CMV exposure. Because HLA typing was missing for some donors at each locus, association tests included only the typed subset. An association between a missense DCLRE1C variant and V-gene and J-gene trimming of TCR beta chains was found in a later genetic analysis and replicated in an independent cohort. For the cohort, immune exposure information was limited to CMV serostatus. This cohort had only TCR beta chains sequenced, and the lack of alpha or paired-chain data limited which features could be detected. Cytomegalovirus status was reported to be diagnosed by the classifier with high specificity and sensitivity in both the original and validation cohorts. A later analysis found that HLA-associated TCR beta chains were more clonally expanded and had lower generation probabilities than equally common non-associated chains. Because counts were too low, about 18 rarely observed V segments, including chromosome 9 orphons, were excluded from the earlier analysis of around 640 of the donors. Correlated functional status among segregating V segments might reflect linkage disequilibrium, but an unknown experimental factor could not be ruled out. When HLA alleles, especially DR and DQ, strongly co-occurred, TCR associations were difficult to assign to individual alleles. In an earlier analysis of approximately 600 of the donors, most TCR beta V segments were observed in productive rearrangements about 87% or about 30% of the time, broadly matching IMGT annotations. A further reported finding was that TCR beta sequences accurately predicted the HLA-A and HLA-B alleles for most subjects in the first cohort. The sequencing pipeline was judged likely to have produced a cluster of highly shared sequence variants as a technical artifact. Compared with the 666-donor mean, donors in an Asian-associated ancestry cluster had fewer N-insertions in productive TCRs, according to a later genetic analysis. The study gave a list of roughly 150 TCR beta chains associated with cytomegalovirus.

To prepare the library, the immunoSEQ multiplex PCR assay was applied. For the multiplex PCR, a mixture combining 60 forward primers for TCR Vbeta segments and 13 reverse primers for TCR Jbeta segments was used. A multiplex PCR assay on genomic DNA amplified the CDR3 region of rearranged TCR beta genes. The amplified TCR beta libraries were sequenced on the Illumina HiSeq System as 87-base-pair reads. As for how the authors treated the data: A later analysis tallied roughly 80 million unique TCR beta chains across the 650 to 750 repertoires, and some 10 million of those chains were shared by two or more donors. Raw reads were error-corrected and collapsed into unique sequences with a nearest-neighbor algorithm that merged closely related sequences to remove PCR and sequencing errors. Alignment of CDR3 sequences to IMGT reference sequences was used to assign V, D and J gene segments. For a sequence to be retained, a match of at least six nucleotides was required to both a V gene segment and a J gene segment. A rearrangement was called productive if the CDR3 had no stop codons and remained in frame with V and J, and every other rearrangement was called non-productive. Following IMGT convention, CDR3 was defined as the stretch from the second conserved V-encoded cysteine up to the conserved J-encoded phenylalanine. In an earlier analysis of approximately 500 of the donors, sequences lacking an unambiguous match to a single V gene segment were excluded. An earlier analysis of 587 of the donors called V segments functional above 56.7% productive rearrangements and segregating when the between-donor standard deviation exceeded 5%. A statistical classification framework was developed to diagnose cytomegalovirus status using the catalog of TCR beta chain sequences. In a later analysis, V and J genes were assigned by comparing TCR nucleotide sequences against IMGT/GENE-DB human TR gene sequences. Using the TCRdist pipeline, a later analysis assigned CDR3 sequences along with most-parsimonious VDJ recombination scenarios. In a later analysis, each TCR beta chain was defined by its CDR3 amino acid sequence together with its V-gene family, and reads without a unique V-gene family were excluded. In a later analysis, a few hundred highly shared, low-generation-probability nucleotide sequences were removed to address suspected cross-contamination and a sequencing artifact. In a later analysis, a clonal expansion index was calculated for each public chain from normalized within-repertoire ranks of inferred template counts. In a later analysis, generation probabilities were computed using a VDJ recombination model fitted to out-of-frame rearrangements, and the results were checked against IGoR. In a later analysis, hypergeometric tests were used to score TCR-TCR, TCR-HLA and TCR-CMV co-occurrence, with a repertoire-size bias correction applied to TCR pairs. To estimate false discovery rates, a later analysis permuted the HLA or CMV assignments 20 times. A later analysis grouped co-occurring TCRs with DBSCAN, adding TCRdist sequence similarity when clustering within HLA-allele-positive subsets. Co-occurrence clustering excluded repertoires with fewer than 30,000 or more than 120,000 public chains, plus five with anomalous nucleotide sharing. TCRdb carries this immuneACCESS record with in-frame sequences only. Its versions omit some clonotypes, under half of them owing to an unresolved V gene in the studies checked, with the rest unexplained. V and J calls and clone size are as listed in that table; D and trimming were resolved from the DNA. The sample table records approximately 140,000 clones; about 80% of these occur just once. The top ten clonotypes cover approximately 2% of the sample.

Spanning cysteine to phenylalanine, the CDR3 consists of 18 amino acids. CDR3 DNA only is kept here, 54 bases in frame from base 1. V sheds 3 bases and J sheds 6 bases, leaving 23 bases between their ends. From the germline V gene, CDR1 is LGHNA and CDR2 is YSLEER. The rearrangement joined TRBV4-3 to TRBJ2-2, with TRBD1 perhaps the D gene, on 6 matching bases. The source material was PBMCs. This receptor was identified in a woman in her forties in good health and CMV-seronegative. CDR3 protein: CASSHRYYRVMDAGELFF. The nucleotides are TGCGCCAGCAGCCACCGTTACTACAGGGTAATGGACGCCGGGGAGCTGTTTTTT.